This entry lists 9 T cell receptor beta chains sequenced from one sample in a study of Ad26.COV2.S vaccination and SARS-CoV-2 variants. Profiled with immunoSEQ multiplex PCR; TCRdb holds only in-frame clones, not every one. The sample comprises under 150,000 clones, 75% to 90% of which are singletons, and around 5% rests with the top ten. Here the sequenced sample was peripheral blood, taken after recovery from COVID-19. Receptors were obtained from a human donor who had recovered from COVID-19.

The chain combines TRBV6-2 or TRBV6-3 with TRBJ1-1, with 10 bases identical to TRBD1. CDR1 is MNHEY and CDR2 is SVGEGT in the germline V gene. This CDR3 spans 16 amino acids. V dropped 5 bases and J dropped 2; count of bases not matched to a gene: 8. CDR3 sequence: CASSGGQGVGNTEAFF. The CDR3 region has the DNA TGTGCCAGCAGTGGCGGACAGGGGGTCGGAAACACTGAAGCTTTCTTT.

The rearrangement links TRBV5-1 to TRBJ1-5, with D uncertain. CDR1 and CDR2 (germline): SGHRS, YFSETQ. V gave up 5 bases and J gave up 0 bases, with 9 bases separating them. The CDR3 loop spans 14 amino acids. The CDR3 here is CASRETYSNQPQHF. Here the CDR3 DNA reads TGCGCCAGCAGGGAGACATATAGCAATCAGCCCCAGCATTTT.

This clone was counted only a few times. This rearrangement joins TRBV2 to TRBJ2-7, with 7 bases aligning to TRBD1. The CDR3 length is 12 residues. V was pared by 7 bases and J by 4 bases, with 4 bases of the junction left unmatched. Per germline, CDR1 SNHLY and CDR2 FYNNEI. The CDR3 nucleotides read TGTGCCAGCACGCCACAGGGGTACGAGCAGTACTTC. Amino acids: CASTPQGYEQYF. The complete variable domain, with remaining parts taken from reference TRBV2 and TRBJ2-7, reads EPEVTQTPSHQVTQMGQEVILRCVPISNHLYFYWYRQILGQKVEFLVSFYNNEISEKSEIFDDQFSVERPDGSNFTLKIRSTKLEDSAMYFCASTPQGYEQYFGPGTRLTVT.

The CDR3, as DNA: TGTGCCAGCAGCCCCGCGGGGCAGGGCTACACCTTC. This gives the protein CASSPAGQGYTF. The chain couples TRBV7-8 to TRBJ1-2; possible D gene TRBD1, 5 bases. From germline, CDR1 is SGHVS and CDR2 FQNEAQ. The CDR3 loop spans 12 amino acids. Deletions cut 5 bases from V and 8 bases from J, with 12 bases between.

The CDR3 bases are TGTGCCAGCAGCTTGTCTAGGGCTGGAGATGAAAAACTGTTTTTT. This codes for CASSLSRAGDEKLFF. This sequence joins TRBV5-5 and TRBJ1-4, with D unresolved. The germline V and J ends were trimmed by 1 base and 6 bases, with 13 bases remaining between them. The CDR3 totals 15 residues. Per the germline V gene, CDR1 is SGHKS and CDR2 is YYEKEE (reference sequence).

The V gene is TRBV4-3, the J gene TRBJ1-4, with D unresolved. The CDR3 is made up of 17 amino acids. V was clipped by 1 base and J by 4 bases, with 16 bases between them. CDR1 is LGHNA, CDR2 YSLEER, per germline. The DNA of the CDR3 is TGCGCCAGCAGCCAAGTCCGCCCCGGTTCCGATAATGAAAAACTGTTTTTT. This gives the protein CASSQVRPGSDNEKLFF.

V is TRBV28 and J is TRBJ2-7; 11 bases are shared with TRBD2. J lost 1 base, V lost 6 bases, and 5 bases had no gene match. The CDR3 is 15 amino acids. Germline lookup yields CDR1 MDHEN and CDR2 SYDVKM. CDR3 sequence reads: CASRITSGGSYEQYF. For the CDR3, the DNA is TGTGCCAGCAGGATTACTAGCGGGGGTTCCTACGAGCAGTACTTC.

This clone was found a few times. The chain employs TRBV11-2 and TRBJ2-5; perhaps TRBD1 as D (6 bases). Trimming left V 5 bases short and J 7 bases short, with 17 bases between. Germline V gene sequence: CDR1 SGHAT, CDR2 FQNNGV. This CDR3 has 14 amino acids. CDR3 sequence reads: CASSPAQSRGTQYF. Written as DNA, the CDR3 is TGTGCCAGCAGCCCGGCCCAGTCCAGGGGGACCCAGTACTTC.

In DNA, the CDR3 is TGTGCCAGCAGTTACTCGAACGGGGGCACTGAAGCTTTCTTT. Translating gives CASSYSNGGTEAFF. The chain combines TRBV6-5 with TRBJ1-1; D possibly corresponds to TRBD1 (5 bases). CDR1 is MNHEY, CDR2 SVGAGI, per germline. This CDR3 spans 14 amino acids. Trimming took off 0 bases at V and 4 bases at J, with 9 bases between the two ends.